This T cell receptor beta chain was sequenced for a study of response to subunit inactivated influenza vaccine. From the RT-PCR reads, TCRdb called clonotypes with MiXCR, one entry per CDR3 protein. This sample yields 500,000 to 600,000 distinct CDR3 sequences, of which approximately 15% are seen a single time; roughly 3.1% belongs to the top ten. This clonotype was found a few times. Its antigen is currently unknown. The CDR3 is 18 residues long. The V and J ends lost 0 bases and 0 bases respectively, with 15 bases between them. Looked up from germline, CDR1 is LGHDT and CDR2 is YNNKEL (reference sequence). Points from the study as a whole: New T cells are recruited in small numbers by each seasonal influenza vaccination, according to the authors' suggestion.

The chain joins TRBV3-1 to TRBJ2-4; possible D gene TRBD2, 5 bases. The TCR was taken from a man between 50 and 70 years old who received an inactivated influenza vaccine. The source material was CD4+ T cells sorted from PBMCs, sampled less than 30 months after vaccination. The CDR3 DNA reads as TGTGCCAGCAGCCAAGACCTCCCTAGCCGGGTAGCCAAAAACATTCAGTACTTC. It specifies CASSQDLPSRVAKNIQYF. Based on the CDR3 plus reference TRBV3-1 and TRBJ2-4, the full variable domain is DTAVSQTPKYLVTQMGNDKSIKCEQNLGHDTMYWYKQDSKKFLKIMFSYNNKELIINETVPNRFSPKSPDKAHLNLHINSLELGDSAVYFCASSQDLPSRVAKNIQYFGAGTRLSVL.